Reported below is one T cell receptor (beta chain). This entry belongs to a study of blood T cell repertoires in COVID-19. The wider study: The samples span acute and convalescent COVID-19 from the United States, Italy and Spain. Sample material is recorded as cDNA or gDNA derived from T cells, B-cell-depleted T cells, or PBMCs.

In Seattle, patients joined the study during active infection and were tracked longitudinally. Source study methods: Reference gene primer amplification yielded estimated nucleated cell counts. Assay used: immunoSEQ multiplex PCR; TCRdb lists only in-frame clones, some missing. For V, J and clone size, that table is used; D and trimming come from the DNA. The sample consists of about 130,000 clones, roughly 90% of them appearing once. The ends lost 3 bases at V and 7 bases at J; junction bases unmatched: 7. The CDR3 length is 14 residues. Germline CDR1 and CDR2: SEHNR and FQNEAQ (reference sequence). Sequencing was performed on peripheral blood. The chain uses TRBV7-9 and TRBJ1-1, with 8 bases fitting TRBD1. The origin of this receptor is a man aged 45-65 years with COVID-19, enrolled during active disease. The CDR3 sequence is CASSFGGTGYEAFF. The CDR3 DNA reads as TGTGCCAGCAGCTTCGGAGGGACAGGTTATGAAGCTTTCTTT.